Described below is a single T cell receptor beta chain sequence and its context. The data were obtained in a study of blood T cells in healthy people across ages. For the second PCR, which ran for roughly 6 to 11 cycles, a sample-barcoded 5' primer and a J-beta primer mix were used. MiXCR, applied by TCRdb to the 5' RACE reads, yields one record per CDR3 protein. The table lists over 950,000 distinct CDR3 sequences, roughly 50% of them singletons. The CDR3 runs 16 residues. Unmatched junction bases numbered 9, after V lost 5 bases and J lost 3 bases. Germline lookup yields CDR1 MDHEN and CDR2 SYDVKM. Sequencing input: blood. The TCR originated in a woman aged 55-70 years in good health. The chain couples TRBV28 to TRBJ2-4; 8 bases fit TRBD1. DNA for the CDR3: TGTGCCAGCAGTATACCCGGGACAGGTGTCAAAAACATTCAGTACTTC. This codes for CASSIPGTGVKNIQYF.